This TCR beta chain originates from a study of cytomegalovirus exposure and HLA in healthy donors. Trimming removed 4 bases from V and 2 bases from J; junction bases left unmatched: 6. The CDR3 totals 15 residues. The germline V gene encodes CDR1 SGDLS and CDR2 YYNGEE. Findings and caveats of the study: Three chains linked to CMV were shown in vitro to be specific for CMV antigens. HLA allele associations emerged for roughly 16,000 TCR beta sequences in a later analysis, at 0.05 false discovery rate.

The PCR employed 60 Vbeta primers together with 13 Jbeta primers. Sequencing used immunoSEQ multiplex PCR; TCRdb keeps in-frame clones, though not all of them. The sample consists of under 250,000 clones, 82% of them appearing once. On this clone itself: Its target is unknown.

V gene TRBV9 combines with J gene TRBJ2-1, with 7 bases aligning to TRBD2. The TCR sequence derives from a man aged 35-49 years in good health and CMV-seropositive. Sequencing input: PBMCs. CDR3 DNA sequence: TGTGCCAGCAGCCAAGTGGCGGGAGCCTACAATGAGCAGTTCTTC. As protein: CASSQVAGAYNEQFF.